A selection of T cell receptor beta chains follows, all from one sample in a study of radiation and T cells in renal cell carcinoma. Generated by immunoSEQ multiplex PCR, the TCRdb table keeps only in-frame clones and is missing some. In the table there are approximately 92,000 clones, around four fifths of which are singletons. The sample here was blood, taken from a patient whose treatment included radiotherapy and nephrectomy. These receptors were obtained from a man aged 50-59 years with renal cell carcinoma. Both conserved end residues are part of each CDR3. Each record gives: V gene, CDR3 protein.

V: TRBV9; CDR3: CASSVGSFSGANVLTF
V: TRBV4-2; CDR3: CASSQAIGAGSGEANEKLFF
V: TRBV6-6; CDR3: CASRQGSGELFF
V: TRBV4-1; CDR3: CASSQASGLYEQYF
V: TRBV7-2; CDR3: CASSYKGGDSNQPQHF
V: TRBV6-1; CDR3: CASSGGRRTWSYF
V: TRBV27; CDR3: CASLAGNEQYF
V: TRBV7-3; CDR3: CASSQGLGYGYTF
V: TRBV30; CDR3: CAWSGGMDSPLHF
V: TRBV10-3; CDR3: CAISSPDRQNTEAFF
V: TRBV6-1; CDR3: CASTGTAWDYGYTF
V: TRBV4-3; CDR3: CASSQDRVRSYEQYF
V: TRBV5-6; CDR3: CASSLGRAQYEQYF
V: TRBV5-4; CDR3: CASSLIQGAFQPQHF
V: TRBV27; CDR3: CASSSIQDFAEAFF
V: TRBV19; CDR3: CASTPRGTKIGTQHF
V: TRBV5-1; CDR3: CASSLGTSRTTDTQYF
V: TRBV27; CDR3: CASSSQDRDKLFF
V: TRBV4-2; CDR3: CASSQGLAGPDTQYF
V: TRBV6-1; CDR3: CASTGLKSYEQYF
V: TRBV4-2; CDR3: CASSQSGLAGADDETQYF
V: TRBV5-1; CDR3: CASSLTGLVNQPQHF
V: TRBV10-3; CDR3: CAIRTPSEYYSYEQYF
V: TRBV18; CDR3: CASSPSGIETQYF
V: TRBV5-6; CDR3: CASTAPGDTQYF
V: TRBV5-1; CDR3: CASSLGIVTPNLAYEQYF
V: TRBV9; CDR3: CASSVGGDGYTF
V: TRBV4-1; CDR3: CASSQVSESYGYTF
V: TRBV5-4; CDR3: CASSTDLNSRNEQFF
V: TRBV2; CDR3: CASSGEGNTEAFF
V: TRBV19; CDR3: CASSLGTRSGANVLTF
V: TRBV7-3; CDR3: CASSPGGSKNTEAFF
V: TRBV18; CDR3: CASSPGGQWPAETQYF
V: TRBV7-8; CDR3: CASSPRQGILNDEQFF
V: TRBV5-1; CDR3: CASRELGATNYGYTF
V: TRBV2; CDR3: CASSAQGREYGYTF
V: TRBV7-9; CDR3: CASSLAENTQAFF